This record covers a single TCR beta chain. The antigen is not known. The data were obtained in a study of CD8+ T cells in alopecia areata. Study-wide context: Tofacitinib administration to treated patients was oral, at 5 to 10 mg twice daily. Affected scalp percentage determined the severity score of treated patients. Overall study results and limits: Sharing of TCR sequences between patients (possibly for HLA-related reasons) was less clear than in mice. It was lesional scalp, especially alopecia totalis/universalis, that showed higher clonality than normal scalp.

The CDR3 is 15 amino acids. V was trimmed by 1 base and J by 5 bases, leaving 14 bases between them. Germline V CDR1 and CDR2: SGHTA, FQGNSA. RNA extraction and reverse transcription yielded cDNA as sequencing template. Using immunoSEQ multiplex PCR, the repertoire was profiled, and TCRdb retains in-frame clones only, with some absent. The sample shows 90,000 or so clones, 44% of them seen only once. Treatment in this sample: oral pan-JAK inhibitor, 5-10 mg twice daily. Sequencing was performed on CD8+ T cells sorted from blood, taken at week 24, from a patient treated with tofacitinib. The sequence derives from a human donor with alopecia areata. V usage is TRBV7-2 and J usage is TRBJ1-1, with TRBD1 as a possible D gene (5 bases). CDR3 region: CASSLVGTGGTEAFF. In DNA, the CDR3 is TGTGCCAGCAGCTTAGTAGGGACCGGGGGGACTGAAGCTTTCTTT. Complete variable domain (other parts from reference TRBV7-2 and TRBJ1-1): GAGVSQSPSNKVTEKGKDVELRCDPISGHTALYWYRQSLGQGLEFLIYFQGNSAPDKSGLPSDRFSAERTGGSVSTLTIQRTQQEDSAVYLCASSLVGTGGTEAFFGQGTRLTVV.